Below, one T cell receptor beta chain is given with its context. Its antigen is currently unknown. Roughly 92,000 TCR templates per sample were assayed. The table came from immunoSEQ multiplex PCR; TCRdb's copy has only in-frame clones and leaves some out. The sample has more than 75,000 clones, roughly 93% seen once. The data were taken from a study of siplizumab effects on memory and regulatory T cells. Study outcomes and limitations: Where siplizumab was present, mappable alloreactive CD4+ clones averaged about 67% Treg-derived, compared with more than 25% in controls. Assignment of a naive or memory phenotype failed for roughly 75-95% of the proliferating CD4+ or CD8+ clones. The apparent diversity of naive T cells exceeded that of memory cells, and naive T cells seemed to make a major contribution to the alloresponse.

Sample: CD8+ T cells sorted from blood. This TCR derives from a human donor in good health.

CDR3 sequence reads: CASSLGQPQHF. The CDR3 bases are TGTGCCAGCAGTTTGGGACAGCCCCAGCATTTT. The rearrangement links TRBV6-6 to TRBJ1-5; the D is unclear. The V and J ends lost 4 bases and 7 bases respectively, with 5 bases between them. CDR3 length equals 11 residues. Germline CDR1 MNHNY, CDR2 SVGAGI (reference sequence).